This T cell receptor (beta chain) came from a study of shared clonotypes between healthy human individuals. Donors included only healthy HIV-negative adults lacking recent acute infections or vaccinations. Into CD45RA+ naive and CD45RA-negative memory subsets, the CD4+ cells were split. The sorted-subset replicate PCRs were given around 200 ng DNA, which is 25,000 to 35,000 T cell genomes. TCRdb keeps only in-frame clones here, not all; method: immunoSEQ multiplex PCR. Of around 720,000 clones listed, around 73% were seen once; the top ten hold more than 1.5%. The CDR3 consists of 14 residues. Germline-derived CDR1 and CDR2 are SGHRS and YFSETQ. The V segment lost 1 base and the J segment 5 bases; nucleotides outside the gene matches: 5.

The chain employs TRBV5-1 and TRBJ2-5; 7 bases agree with TRBD2. The sequencing sample was made of memory CD4+ T cells sorted from blood. Specified subset: CD45RA-negative fraction. This TCR derives from a woman between 25 and 40 years old in good health. CDR3 residues: CASSLRLADETQYF. The CDR3 DNA follows: TGCGCCAGCAGCTTGCGTCTAGCGGATGAGACCCAGTACTTC.